Following are 2 T cell receptor beta chains from one sample sequenced in a study of human T cells and chemical hapten exposure. Unique molecular identifiers were affixed to discrete cDNA molecules within the library. TCRdb passed the reads through MiXCR, listing each CDR3 protein once. The repertoire includes 4,000 to 4,500 distinct CDR3 sequences, around 49% of them detected once, and roughly 3.2% sits in the top ten. Treatment meaning: therapeutic diphenylcyclopropenone sensitization with weekly scalp DPC. Sequencing used whole blood, obtained before DPC sensitization or 2, 6, or about 24 weeks after (not recorded which). The receptors were gathered from an adult with alopecia areata. Some clones in this sample may be carry-over from other donors' samples. This table probably holds off-target reads from a library built for another chain.

This clonotype was picked up one time. The J gene is TRBJ2-3, the V gene TRBV20-1; tentatively, D is TRBD2 (6 bases). The CDR3 is made up of 15 amino acids. CDR1 DFQATT and CDR2 SNEGSKA come from the germline V gene (reference sequence). V was shortened by 3 bases and J by 1 base, with 14 bases between the two germline ends. As DNA, the CDR3 is TGCAGTGCTAGTGGATTTGCTAGCGGCACAGATACGCAGTATTTT. Its protein is CSASGFASGTDTQYF.

This chain uses TRBV19 with TRBJ2-7, with 7 bases matching TRBD2. The ends lost 5 bases at V and 0 bases at J; junction bases unmatched: 7. CDR1 and CDR2 from the germline V gene are LNHDA and SQIVND (reference sequence). The CDR3 has 15 amino acids. CDR3 in DNA: TGTGCCAGTAGTCTCTTAGCGGGTTACTCCTACGAGCAGTACTTC. This translates into CASSLLAGYSYEQYF.